This entry describes one T cell receptor beta chain. The antigen this receptor binds is unknown. Base qualities are not recorded, but no much larger clone differs from it by a single base. This specimen belongs to a study of identifying expanded T cells in peripheral blood (dated by TCRdb to about 2019). About the study as a whole: Separate aliquots of the same genomic DNA pool were sequenced to produce technical replicates, and four replicates were compared in pairs.

Overall study results and their limits: The authors expected biological variance in healthy repertoires might increase further over much longer intervals such as months to years. Across all healthy-donor time intervals, the beta-binomial model significantly lowered both the number of clones called differentially abundant and the false-positive rate. For all healthy donors, the variance in clone template counts between roughly 2-week samples rose significantly as total template count increased. Roughly 1.2 differentially abundant clones were flagged by the binomial model between technical replicates, whereas about 16 and 19 were flagged over around two weeks and four weeks, respectively.

CDR1 and CDR2, per the germline V gene, are SGHRS and YFSETQ. Reading from cysteine to phenylalanine, the CDR3 counts 18 amino acids. Kept here is only the CDR3 DNA, which spans 54 bases and is read in frame from base 1. Ends trimmed: V by 0 bases, J by 6 bases; bases unmatched to a gene: 8. During the collection period, no infections or other immune events were recorded for the healthy donors. Blood repertoires from healthy donors were used as a training cohort for calibrating time-dependent variance in a beta-binomial model of differential abundance of T-cell clones. The training cohort comprised roughly ten healthy donors, 3 female and 7 male. Donor ages ranged from 29 to 64 years, with an average of 43 years. Whole blood was collected from each healthy donor at three time points spaced approximately 13 days apart and obtained from a commercial supplier. For immunosequencing, genomic DNA was extracted from unsorted whole blood.

The immunoSEQ Assay, which uses bias-controlled multiplex PCR amplification of genomic DNA, was used to profile TCRbeta CDR3 regions. Regarding the original processing steps: The absolute abundance of each unique TCRbeta CDR3 region was quantified after sequences were collapsed and filtered. Differential abundance was tested with a binomial (Fisher-equivalent) model and with a beta-binomial model adding time-dependent variance fitted from healthy donors. Clones with fewer than 5 combined templates were removed, and differential abundance was called for clones with a Benjamini-Hochberg FDR below 0.01. In the beta-binomial model, variance was expressed as a function of the total template count across the two samples, in the form v = (b*log(k)+a)^2. The table comes from immuneACCESS by way of TCRdb, which keeps in-frame sequences with V and J called. Part of the clones is missing from these tables; in studies checked, under half for an unresolved V gene and the rest for unknown reasons. V and J calls and clone size are copied from that table; D and trimming were computed from the DNA. The sample data list under 150,000 clones, and 75% to 90% of these were observed just once. The leading ten clones occupy more than 7% of the sample.

The sequence links TRBV5-1 to TRBJ2-3, and 15 junctional nucleotides match TRBD2. The sequenced sample consisted of blood. This receptor was taken from a person between 18 and 75 years old in good health. The nucleotide sequence reads TGCGCCAGCAGCTTGGCGGGACTAGCGGGGGGACGGACGGATACGCAGTATTTT. It translates as CASSLAGLAGGRTDTQYF.